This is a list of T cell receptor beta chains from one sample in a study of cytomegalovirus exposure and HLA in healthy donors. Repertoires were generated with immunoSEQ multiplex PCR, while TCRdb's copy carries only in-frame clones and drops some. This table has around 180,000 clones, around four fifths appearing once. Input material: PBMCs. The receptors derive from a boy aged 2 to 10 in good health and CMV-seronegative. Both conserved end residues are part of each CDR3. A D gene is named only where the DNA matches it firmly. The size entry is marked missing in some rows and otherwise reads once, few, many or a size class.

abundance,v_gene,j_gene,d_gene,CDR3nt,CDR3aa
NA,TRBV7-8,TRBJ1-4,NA,TGTGCCAGCAGCTTAGTAGGTGGGCCCTCCACTAATGAAAAACTGTTTTTT,CASSLVGGPSTNEKLFF
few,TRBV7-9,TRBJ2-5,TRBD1,TGTGCCAGCAGCTTAAATCGACAGGGGGCGGGTGAGACCCAGTACTTC,CASSLNRQGAGETQYF
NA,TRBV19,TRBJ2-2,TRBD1,TGTGCCAGTACCGCCCCGGGTTGGGGACAGGTGAACACCGGGGAGCTGTTTTTT,CASTAPGWGQVNTGELFF
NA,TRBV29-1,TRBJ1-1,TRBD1,TGCAGCGTTGTTAGGGGGCAGGCTGAAGCTTTCTTT,CSVVRGQAEAFF
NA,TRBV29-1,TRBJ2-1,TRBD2,TGCAGCGTTAGCAGCGGGATAAATTACAATGAGCAGTTCTTC,CSVSSGINYNEQFF
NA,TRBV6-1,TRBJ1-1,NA,TGTGCCACCCAGAACCGGAACACTGAAGCTTTCTTT,CATQNRNTEAFF
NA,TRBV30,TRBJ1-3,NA,TGTGCCTGGAGTGGGAGAAGGGGTCCTGGAAACACCATATATTTT,CAWSGRRGPGNTIYF
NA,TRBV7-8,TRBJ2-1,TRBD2,TGTGCCAGCAGCTTAGCGGGACTAGCGGGGGTTACCAATGAGCAGTTCTTC,CASSLAGLAGVTNEQFF
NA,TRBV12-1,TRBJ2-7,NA,TGTGCCAGCAGCTTTAACGTCGATACGGAGGAGCAGTACTTC,CASSFNVDTEEQYF
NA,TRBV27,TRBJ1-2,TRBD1,TGTGCCAGCAGTGGCGGACAGGGGGGCTATGGCTACACCTTC,CASSGGQGGYGYTF
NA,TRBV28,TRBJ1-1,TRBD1,TGTGCCAGCAGTTGGGGACAGGGGGCGAACACTGAAGCTTTCTTT,CASSWGQGANTEAFF
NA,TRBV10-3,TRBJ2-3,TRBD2,TGTGCCATCAGTGAGTCTGGGGGGGGGATTTCAGATACGCAGTATTTT,CAISESGGGISDTQYF
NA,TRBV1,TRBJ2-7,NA,TGCACCAGCAGCCAAGATAAGGGGACTAGCGGGAGATCAGACGAGCAGTACTTC,CTSSQDKGTSGRSDEQYF
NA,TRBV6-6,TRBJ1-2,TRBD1,TGTGCCAGCAGTTACTATAACCCAACAGGGGGGTATGGCTACACCTTC,CASSYYNPTGGYGYTF
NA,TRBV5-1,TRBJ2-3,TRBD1,TGCGCCAGCAACAGACAGGGACAAGATACGCAGTATTTT,CASNRQGQDTQYF
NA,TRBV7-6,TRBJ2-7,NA,TGTGCCAGCAGCTTAGTCTTTGACCCCAAGGGGGGGGTAGAGCAGTACTTC,CASSLVFDPKGGVEQYF
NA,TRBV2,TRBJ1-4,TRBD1,TGTGCCAGCAGTAACGACAGGGGGGATGAAAAACTGTTTTTT,CASSNDRGDEKLFF
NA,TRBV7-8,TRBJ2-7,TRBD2,TGTGCCAGCAGCTCGGGACTAGGAAACGAGCAGTACTTC,CASSSGLGNEQYF
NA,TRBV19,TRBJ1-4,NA,TGTGCCAGTAACACAGGGTTGACTAATGAAAAACTGTTTTTT,CASNTGLTNEKLFF
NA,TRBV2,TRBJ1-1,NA,TGTGCCAGCAGTAGGTCGGGGGGCCTGAACACTGAAGCTTTCTTT,CASSRSGGLNTEAFF
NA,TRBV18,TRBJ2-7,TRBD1,TGTGCCAGCTCACCACCCCGACAGGGCTCCTACGAGCAGTACTTC,CASSPPRQGSYEQYF
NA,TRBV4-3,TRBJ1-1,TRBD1,TGCGCCAGCAGCCACGTCCCGGGACAGGGTACTAACACTGAAGCTTTCTTT,CASSHVPGQGTNTEAFF
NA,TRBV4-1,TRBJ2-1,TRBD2,TGCGCCAGCAGCCAAGATCCTAGCGGGAGCTATAGAAATGAGCAGTTCTTC,CASSQDPSGSYRNEQFF
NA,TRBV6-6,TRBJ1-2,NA,TGTGCCAGCAGTTACCCAGGCCAGGGCGGAAACTATGGCTACACCTTC,CASSYPGQGGNYGYTF
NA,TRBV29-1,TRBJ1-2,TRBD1,TGCAGCGCGGGACAGGTTCTTAATGGCTACACCTTC,CSAGQVLNGYTF
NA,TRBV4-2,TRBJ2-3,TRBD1,TGTGCCAGCAGCCAGACAGGGGATCACACCACAGATACGCAGTATTTT,CASSQTGDHTTDTQYF
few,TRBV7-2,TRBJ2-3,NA,TGTGCCAGCAGCTTTGGTGAGCCAGATACGCAGTATTTT,CASSFGEPDTQYF
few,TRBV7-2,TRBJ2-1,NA,TGTGCCAGCAGGACGGCTGGTCAGAGGAATGAGCAGTTCTTC,CASRTAGQRNEQFF
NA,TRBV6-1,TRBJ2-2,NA,TGTGCCAGCAGCGCAACTTCCTGGGAGCTGTTTTTT,CASSATSWELFF
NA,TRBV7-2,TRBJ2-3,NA,TGTGCCAGCAGCTTATCCCGGGGAGGGGGAGATACGCAGTATTTT,CASSLSRGGGDTQYF
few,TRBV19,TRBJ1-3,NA,TGTGCCAGTCGTTCCTCTGGAAACACCATATATTTT,CASRSSGNTIYF
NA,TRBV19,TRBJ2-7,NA,TGTGCCAGTAGTATGCGACAGGCCTCCTCCTACGAGCAGTACTTC,CASSMRQASSYEQYF
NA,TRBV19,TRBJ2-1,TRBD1,TGTGCCAGTAGTATTGTCGGACAGGGGGGTTTCGGTGAGCAGTTCTTC,CASSIVGQGGFGEQFF
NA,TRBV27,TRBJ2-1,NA,TGTGCCAGCAGGATATGGGGGCACAATGAGCAGTTCTTC,CASRIWGHNEQFF
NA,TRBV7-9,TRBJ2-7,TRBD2,TGTGCCAGCAGCCCTAGCGGGACCCGAACCTACGAGCAGTACTTC,CASSPSGTRTYEQYF
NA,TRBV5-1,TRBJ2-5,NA,TGCGCCAGCAGCTTGGCGGAGACCCAGTACTTC,CASSLAETQYF
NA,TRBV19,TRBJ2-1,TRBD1,TGTGCCAGTAGTATTTCCGGGACAGGGGTGGGGAATGAGCAGTTCTTC,CASSISGTGVGNEQFF
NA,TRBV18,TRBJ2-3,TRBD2,TGTGCCAGCTCACCCCCTTCGGGACTAGCGGTGCCAGATACGCAGTATTTT,CASSPPSGLAVPDTQYF
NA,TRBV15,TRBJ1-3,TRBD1,TGTGCCACCAGCCCCGGACAGGCAGCGGGAAACACCATATATTTT,CATSPGQAAGNTIYF
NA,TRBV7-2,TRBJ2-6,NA,TGTGCCAGCAGCTTAGTCGGTGGGAGGAGCGGGGCCAACGTCCTGACTTTC,CASSLVGGRSGANVLTF
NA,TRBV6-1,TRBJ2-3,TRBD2,TGTGCCAGCAGGCCGGGACTAGCAGCAGATACGCAGTATTTT,CASRPGLAADTQYF
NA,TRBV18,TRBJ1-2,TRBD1,TGTGCCAGCTCACTACTACAGGGGAACGATGGCTACACCTTC,CASSLLQGNDGYTF
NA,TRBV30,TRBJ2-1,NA,TGTGCCTGGAGTGTATGTCTACTCTCTTGCGATGAGCAGTTCTTC,CAWSVCLLSCDEQFF
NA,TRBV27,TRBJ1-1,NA,TGTGCCAGCAGTTTACGCGGTGGAGTGAAGACTGAAGCTTTCTTT,CASSLRGGVKTEAFF
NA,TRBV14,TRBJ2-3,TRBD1,TGTGCCAGCAGCCAACCTTCCTACAGGGGGAAATTCACAGATACGCAGTATTTT,CASSQPSYRGKFTDTQYF
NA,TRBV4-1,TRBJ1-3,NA,TGCGCCAGCAGCCAAGGACAAACATCTGGAAACACCATATATTTT,CASSQGQTSGNTIYF
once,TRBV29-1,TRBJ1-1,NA,TGCAGCGCGGGGAACACTGAAGCTTTCTTT,CSAGNTEAFF
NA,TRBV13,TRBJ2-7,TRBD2,TGTGTCAGCAGCTCGCTAGCGGGACCTTACGAGCAGTACTTC,CVSSSLAGPYEQYF
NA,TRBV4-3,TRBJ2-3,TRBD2,TGCGCCAGCAGCCAAGATCGGGGTAGCGGGGGCCTCACCTTCACAGATACGCAGTATTTT,CASSQDRGSGGLTFTDTQYF
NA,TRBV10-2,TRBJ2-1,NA,TGCGCCAGCAAGGGGTCCATGGAGCAGTTCTTC,CASKGSMEQFF
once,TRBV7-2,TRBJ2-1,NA,TGTGCCAGCAGCGCGGGACGGAGCTCCTACAATGAGCAGTTCTTC,CASSAGRSSYNEQFF